Listed here are 31 T cell receptor beta chains from one sample, sequenced in a study of T cells after yellow fever vaccination. TCRdb reanalysed the 5' RACE reads using MiXCR and keeps one entry per CDR3 protein. The sample has about 550,000 distinct CDR3 sequences, about 19% seen once. The source was PBMCs, collected 15 days after the yellow fever booster vaccination. The receptors come from a man aged 25 to 40 who received the YFV17D yellow fever vaccine.

The chain has TRBV7-2 and TRBJ2-7; 7 nucleotides agree with TRBD2. The CDR3 is 15 amino acids. Losses at the gene ends were 1 base for V and 7 bases for J; bases not matched to a gene: 10. Germline lookup yields CDR1 SGHTA and CDR2 FQGNSA. CDR3 DNA: TGTGCCAGCAGCTTAGTGGCTGGCGGGAGTGGGGAGCAGTACTTC. Its translation is CASSLVAGGSGEQYF.

This sequence joins TRBV11-2 and TRBJ1-1; D gene ambiguous. The CDR3 extends over 12 amino acids. The V end lost 5 bases, the J end lost 6 bases, and 10 bases lay between the germline ends. Germline V lookup: CDR1 SGHAT, CDR2 FQNNGV. The CDR3 nucleotides are TGTGCCAGCAGCCAAGACATCTCTGAAGCTTTCTTT. It yields the protein CASSQDISEAFF. The complete variable domain, with remaining parts taken from reference TRBV11-2 and TRBJ1-1, reads EAGVAQSPRYKIIEKRQSVAFWCNPISGHATLYWYQQILGQGPKLLIQFQNNGVVDDSQLPKDRFSAERLKGVDSTLKIQPAKLEDSAVYLCASSQDISEAFFGQGTRLTVV.

Only a few counts were recorded for this clonotype. The rearrangement links TRBV6-2 or TRBV6-3 to TRBJ1-1; unclear D gene. This CDR3 has 12 amino acids. Germline V gene lookup returns CDR1 MNHEY and CDR2 SVGEGT. Trimming took 6 bases from V and 3 from J, leaving 8 bases between them. Written as DNA, the CDR3 is TGTGCCAGCAGGACGGCCTACACTGAAGCTTTCTTT. Amino acids: CASRTAYTEAFF.

This clonotype has ten or more counts. This rearrangement joins TRBV20-1 to TRBJ2-4; D is uncertain. The CDR3 has 13 amino acids. The germline V and J ends were trimmed by 0 bases and 6 bases, with 9 bases remaining between them. The germline V gene encodes CDR1 DFQATT and CDR2 SNEGSKA (reference sequence). CDR3 coding DNA: TGCAGTGCTAGAGAAGGGCCTCCAAACATTCAGTACTTC. Its translation is CSAREGPPNIQYF.

CDR3 sequence reads: CATRNPGQGNTGELFF. CDR3 DNA sequence: TGTGCCACCAGGAACCCAGGTCAAGGGAACACCGGGGAGCTGTTTTTT. This rearrangement joins TRBV15 to TRBJ2-2; D unresolved. Trimming shortened V by 6 bases and J by 1 base, and 15 bases separated the two germline ends. The V gene's germline CDR1 is LNHNV and CDR2 YYDKDF (reference sequence). CDR3 length: 16 residues.

The CDR3 is CSARSGLAGTYEQYF. The CDR3 region has the DNA TGCAGTGCTAGAAGCGGACTAGCGGGAACCTACGAGCAGTACTTC. J is TRBJ2-7 and V is TRBV20-1; TRBD2 matches at 12 bases. This CDR3 comprises 15 residues. V was pared by 2 bases and J by 2 bases, with 4 bases of the junction left unmatched. The germline V gene has CDR1 DFQATT and CDR2 SNEGSKA (reference sequence).

The chain carries TRBV25-1 and TRBJ2-3, with D possibly TRBD1 on 6 matching bases. CDR3 length equals 17 residues. Trimming cost V 2 bases and J 7 bases, with 22 bases left between them. Germline loops: CDR1 MGHDK, CDR2 SYGVNS. CDR3 sequence (DNA): TGTGCCAGCAGTGAAGGAGACAGGAACTTCCTCACGAATACGCAGTATTTT. Translated: CASSEGDRNFLTNTQYF.

This clonotype has only a few counts. This chain uses TRBV20-1 with TRBJ2-4; 9 bases are a match to TRBD1. Looked up from germline, CDR1 is DFQATT and CDR2 is SNEGSKA (reference sequence). The CDR3 is 14 amino acids. With V trimmed by 3 bases and J by 7 bases, 7 bases remained unmatched. CDR3 sequence (DNA): TGCAGTGCTAGTGAACAGGGGGCGGAGAACATTCAGTACTTC. The encoded protein is CSASEQGAENIQYF.

This clonotype has more than one count but fewer than ten. The chain joins TRBV20-1 to TRBJ2-3; no definite D call. V lost 8 bases, J lost 5 bases, and 11 bases lay in between. Germline values: CDR1 DFQATT, CDR2 SNEGSKA (reference sequence). The CDR3 extends over 11 amino acids. The chain's CDR3 is CSLHRLDTQYF. The CDR3 nucleotides are TGCAGTCTGCACCGACTAGATACGCAGTATTTT.

This clonotype was observed a handful of times. V gene TRBV12-3 or TRBV12-4 combines with J gene TRBJ2-7; D ambiguous. V lost 2 bases and J lost 2, with 10 bases in between. This CDR3 is built from 14 residues. This CDR3 reads CASSLTHGPYEQYF. CDR3 DNA sequence: TGTGCCAGCAGTTTAACACATGGGCCCTACGAGCAGTACTTC.

This clonotype was picked up a small number of times. The rearrangement uses TRBV7-9 and TRBJ1-4; 7 positions match TRBD1. The CDR3 runs 13 residues. Germline-derived CDR1 and CDR2 are SEHNR and FQNEAQ (reference sequence). Germline trimming cut 7 bases from V and 7 bases from J; bases unmatched to any gene: 6. Here the CDR3 reads CASNNQGGEKLFF. The CDR3 DNA follows: TGTGCCAGCAACAATCAGGGGGGTGAAAAACTGTTTTTT.

CDR3 DNA sequence: TGTGCCAGCAGCCGTGGTCGGAACACCGGGGAGCTGTTTTTT. Protein product: CASSRGRNTGELFF. The chain joins TRBV7-3 to TRBJ2-2, with no clear D. Deletions cut 5 bases from V and 1 base from J, with 8 bases between. Looked up from germline, CDR1 is SGHTA and CDR2 is FQGTGA. This CDR3 contains 14 residues.

V usage is TRBV7-8 and J usage is TRBJ2-1, with 7 bases lining up with TRBD2. V lost 5 bases to trimming and J lost 8 bases; unmatched junction nucleotides: 6. The germline V gene encodes CDR1 SGHVS and CDR2 FQNEAQ. The CDR3 has 13 residues. As DNA, the CDR3 is TGTGCCAGCAGCCCTTACCGGGGGGATGAGCAGTTCTTC. Translating it yields CASSPYRGDEQFF. The full variable domain, completed using reference TRBV7-8 and TRBJ2-1, is GAGVSQSPRYKVAKRGQDVALRCDPISGHVSLFWYQQALGQGPEFLTYFQNEAQLDKSGLPSDRFFAERPEGSVSTLKIQRTQQEDSAVYLCASSPYRGDEQFFGPGTRLTVL.

The chain links TRBV12-3 or TRBV12-4 to TRBJ2-6, with 9 bases matching TRBD1. Trimming removed 10 bases from V and 4 bases from J; junction bases left unmatched: 14. This CDR3 is built from 17 residues. The CDR3 DNA sequence: TGTGCCAACGAACCCGGGACAGGGACTTCCGGGGCCAACGTCCTGACTTTC. Its translation is CANEPGTGTSGANVLTF.

The gene calls are TRBV7-8 and TRBJ1-5; no clear D. Germline lookup yields CDR1 SGHVS and CDR2 FQNEAQ. With 1 base removed from V and 4 bases from J, the gap between germline ends came to 5 bases. This CDR3 has 13 amino acids. Here the CDR3 DNA reads TGTGCCAGCAGCTTAGAGGTAAATCAGCCCCAGCATTTT. Amino acid sequence: CASSLEVNQPQHF.

The chain couples TRBV19 to TRBJ1-1; D is undetermined. This CDR3 has 15 residues. The V end lost 6 bases, the J end lost 2 bases, and 16 bases lay between the germline ends. Per germline, CDR1 LNHDA and CDR2 SQIVND (reference sequence). Written as DNA, the CDR3 is TGTGCCAGTAGATGGGTCGAGAGCTCCAACACTGAAGCTTTCTTT. Encoded protein: CASRWVESSNTEAFF.

This clonotype was detected a few times. This rearrangement joins TRBV12-3 or TRBV12-4 to TRBJ2-7; tentatively, D is TRBD1 (5 bases). This CDR3 has 12 residues. V lost 8 bases, J lost 7 bases, and 15 bases lay in between. The CDR3 sequence is CASAPGPGEQYF. In nucleotides, the CDR3 is TGTGCCAGCGCTCCTGGGCCAGGGGAGCAGTACTTC.

This chain uses TRBV29-1 with TRBJ2-7; D gene ambiguous. Germline CDR1 and CDR2: SQVTM and ANQGSEA. CDR3 length: 13 residues. The germline V and J ends were trimmed by 3 bases and 4 bases, with 13 bases remaining between them. The CDR3 DNA reads TGCAGCGTTGAGGTTGACGCACCTTACGAGCAGTACTTC. As protein: CSVEVDAPYEQYF.

This clonotype occurred a few times. V is TRBV18 and J is TRBJ2-5; unclear D gene. Per germline, CDR1 KGHSH and CDR2 LQKENI. V gave up 4 bases and J gave up 5 bases, with 8 bases separating them. This CDR3 is built from 12 residues. The CDR3: CASSLTSETQYF. CDR3 bases: TGTGCCAGCTCACTGACCTCGGAGACCCAGTACTTC. Full variable domain (outside the CDR3, taken from reference TRBV18 and TRBJ2-5): NAGVMQNPRHLVRRRGQEARLRCSPMKGHSHVYWYRQLPEEGLKFMVYLQKENIIDESGMPKERFSAEFPKEGPSILRIQQVVRGDSAAYFCASSLTSETQYFGPGTRLLVL.

This chain joins TRBV24-1 and TRBJ2-5; 7 bases are a match to TRBD1. J was trimmed by 3 bases and V by 3 bases; bases with no gene match: 3. The CDR3 has 14 amino acids. Germline V gene sequence: CDR1 KGHDR, CDR2 SFDVKD. The CDR3 region is CATSDPGTEETQYF. The CDR3 DNA is TGTGCCACCAGTGATCCCGGGACAGAAGAGACCCAGTACTTC.

This clonotype was detected only a few times. The chain carries TRBV29-1 and TRBJ1-1; D uncertain. Germline CDR1 SQVTM, CDR2 ANQGSEA. This CDR3 comprises 13 residues. The V end lost 7 bases, the J end lost 1 base, and 13 bases lay between the germline ends. The CDR3 protein is CSAWAWGNTEAFF. CDR3 coding DNA: TGCAGCGCCTGGGCCTGGGGGAACACTGAAGCTTTCTTT.

This chain links TRBV20-1 with TRBJ2-2, with TRBD2 matching over 11 bases. V lost 6 bases, J lost 3 bases, and 3 bases stayed unmatched. CDR1 is DFQATT and CDR2 is SNEGSKA in the germline V gene (reference sequence). There are 14 residues in the CDR3. The CDR3: CSASTSGDTGELFF. The CDR3 DNA sequence: TGCAGTGCATCGACTAGCGGGGACACCGGGGAGCTGTTTTTT.

The CDR3 DNA reads as TGTGCCAGCAGGCCTAGGGGCGGGAGCCTCTCCGAGCAGTACTTC. This gives the protein CASRPRGGSLSEQYF. This chain links TRBV7-2 with TRBJ2-7, with 7 bases that match TRBD2. Germline V CDR1 and CDR2: SGHTA, FQGNSA. V was pared by 6 bases and J by 6 bases, with 14 bases of the junction left unmatched. This CDR3 has 15 amino acids.

The chain combines TRBV6-6 with TRBJ2-7; perhaps D is TRBD1 or TRBD2 (5 bases each). V lost 3 bases and J lost 6, with 9 bases in between. The CDR3 sequence is 12 residues long. The germline V gene has CDR1 MNHNY and CDR2 SVGAGI (reference sequence). The CDR3 DNA is TGTGCCAGCAGTTATAAGGGACGCGAGCAGTACTTC. It translates to CASSYKGREQYF.

This clonotype was counted a few times. For the CDR3, the DNA is TGTGCCAGCTCACGGGAGAGGGGCCAAGAGACCCAGTACTTC. Translation: CASSRERGQETQYF. The rearrangement joins TRBV18 to TRBJ2-5, with D possibly called TRBD1 or TRBD2 (5 bases each). Looked up from germline, CDR1 is KGHSH and CDR2 is LQKENI. V shed 4 bases and J shed 1 base, with 10 bases lying between them. This CDR3 region has 14 residues. The full variable domain, with the rest looked up from reference TRBV18 and TRBJ2-5, is NAGVMQNPRHLVRRRGQEARLRCSPMKGHSHVYWYRQLPEEGLKFMVYLQKENIIDESGMPKERFSAEFPKEGPSILRIQQVVRGDSAAYFCASSRERGQETQYFGPGTRLLVL.

The gene calls are TRBV11-2 and TRBJ2-6; tentatively, D is TRBD1 or TRBD2 (5 bases each). The CDR3 covers 19 residues. CDR1 is SGHAT and CDR2 is FQNNGV in the germline V gene. V shed 3 bases and J shed 0 bases, with 18 bases lying between them. The CDR3 protein is CASSFQPPGRLSGANVLTF. CDR3 sequence (DNA): TGTGCCAGCAGCTTCCAGCCTCCGGGACGCCTCTCTGGGGCCAACGTCCTGACTTTC.

In this sample, this clonotype turned up once. The chain couples TRBV2 to TRBJ2-7; tentatively, D is TRBD2 (5 bases). V shed 10 bases and J shed 5 bases, with 15 bases lying between them. CDR3 length: 12 amino acids. Germline CDR1 and CDR2: SNHLY and FYNNEI. CDR3 protein: CAIKITRDEQYF. For the CDR3, the DNA is TGTGCCATCAAAATTACTAGGGACGAGCAGTACTTC.

This rearrangement joins TRBV7-2 to TRBJ2-3, with TRBD1 identical over 9 bases. CDR1 and CDR2 (germline): SGHTA, FQGNSA. With V trimmed by 3 bases and J by 2 bases, 3 bases remained unmatched. The CDR3 consists of 15 residues. CDR3 loop: CASSFDRGSTDTQYF. The CDR3 region has the DNA TGTGCCAGCAGCTTTGACAGGGGGTCCACAGATACGCAGTATTTT.

The CDR3 region is CSASFWGRETQYF. The CDR3 DNA is TGCAGTGCTAGTTTCTGGGGGCGAGAGACCCAGTACTTC. The chain joins TRBV20-1 to TRBJ2-5; D may be TRBD1 (6 bases). The length of the CDR3 is 13 residues. Germline lookup yields CDR1 DFQATT and CDR2 SNEGSKA (reference sequence). V was pared by 3 bases and J by 4 bases, with 12 bases between.

The V and J genes are TRBV5-1 and TRBJ2-3; D uncertain. V lost 9 bases and J 2 bases, leaving 7 bases between the germline ends. Germline V lookup: CDR1 SGHRS, CDR2 YFSETQ. CDR3 size: 11 residues. CDR3 region: CAIPNTDTQYF. CDR3 DNA: TGCGCCATCCCGAACACAGATACGCAGTATTTT.

CDR3 region: CASIPRGAFTDTQYF. CDR3 nucleotide sequence: TGTGCCAGCATCCCCAGGGGGGCCTTCACAGATACGCAGTATTTT. The chain employs TRBV12-3 or TRBV12-4 and TRBJ2-3, with D possibly being TRBD1 (7 bases). The CDR3 contains 15 residues. V gave up 7 bases and J gave up 2 bases, with 16 bases separating them.